These 29 T cell receptor beta chains share one sample of origin, sequenced in a study of blood T cells in healthy people across ages. Alongside a J-beta primer mix, a sample-barcoded 5' primer served in a second PCR lasting roughly 7 to 12 cycles. TCRdb used MiXCR to reprocess the 5' RACE reads, holding one entry per CDR3 protein. This sample has approximately 1.5 million distinct CDR3 sequences, with about 32% found just once. The material sequenced was blood. The receptors originated from a woman aged 25 to 39 in good health.

The chain couples TRBV2 to TRBJ2-7; D not resolved. V shed 8 bases and J shed 5 bases, with 16 bases lying between them. CDR1 SNHLY and CDR2 FYNNEI come from the germline V gene. The CDR3 extends over 13 amino acids. CDR3 in DNA: TGTGCCAGCGGGGTTGGTCCCAACAACGAGCAGTACTTC. It is translated as CASGVGPNNEQYF.

This clonotype has more than one count but fewer than ten. In nucleotides, the CDR3 is TGTGCCATCCGGGATCCCCAAGAGACCCAGTACTTC. Residues: CAIRDPQETQYF. The chain has TRBV10-3 and TRBJ2-5; tentatively, D is TRBD2 (5 bases). The length of the CDR3 is 12 residues. Germline values: CDR1 ENHRY, CDR2 SYGVKD. V lost 8 bases, J lost 1 base, and 8 bases lay in between.

This chain uses TRBV18 with TRBJ2-4; D might be TRBD2 (7 bases). The end of the DNA aligns better with TRBJ2-7, so the J call may be wrong. The germline V gene encodes CDR1 KGHSH and CDR2 LQKENI. CDR3 length equals 17 residues. Here the CDR3 DNA reads TGTGCCAGCTCACCGACAGGACTAGGTGGTCGGGTAGTCGAGCAGTACTTC. It is translated as CASSPTGLGGRVVEQYF.

Comments on this clonotype: A much larger clone sits a single nucleotide away, making a read error possible. V is TRBV4-1 and J is TRBJ2-1; possibly TRBD1 for D (5 bases). V was trimmed by 6 bases and J by 5 bases, leaving 14 bases between them. This CDR3 comprises 14 residues. From germline, CDR1 is MGHRA and CDR2 YSYEKL. The CDR3 bases are TGCGCCAGCAGTCGCGAGATCAGGGACAATGAGCAGTTCTTC. This gives the protein CASSREIRDNEQFF.

This clonotype appeared a few times. The chain couples TRBV15 to TRBJ2-3; D unclear. CDR1 is LNHNV, CDR2 YYDKDF, per germline (reference sequence). This CDR3 spans 18 amino acids. The ends were cut back, 5 bases at V and 0 bases at J, with 21 bases in the middle. The CDR3 nucleotides read TGTGCCACCAGCGCAGTCCCTCTCCTTGCGGAGAGCACAGATACGCAGTATTTT. Translation gives CATSAVPLLAESTDTQYF.

The chain combines TRBV7-9 with TRBJ1-1; unclear D gene. Germline V gives CDR1 SEHNR, CDR2 FQNEAQ (reference sequence). The CDR3 is made up of 13 amino acids. With 5 bases removed from V and 5 bases from J, the gap between germline ends came to 12 bases. CDR3 DNA sequence: TGTGCCAGCAGCACACATGGCAGGACTGAAGCTTTCTTT. As protein: CASSTHGRTEAFF.

The rearrangement joins TRBV20-1 to TRBJ2-7; possibly TRBD1 or TRBD2 for D (5 bases each). The V and J ends lost 5 bases and 0 bases respectively, with 17 bases between them. Germline loops: CDR1 DFQATT, CDR2 SNEGSKA (reference sequence). This CDR3 is 15 amino acids long. The CDR3 protein is CSAHSGTLSSYEQYF. CDR3 in DNA: TGCAGTGCTCACTCGGGGACGTTGAGCTCCTACGAGCAGTACTTC.

V and J are TRBV29-1 and TRBJ1-4; no clear D. CDR3 length: 12 amino acids. Germline V gene sequence: CDR1 SQVTM, CDR2 ANQGSEA. V dropped 3 bases and J dropped 8 bases, with 10 bases sitting between them. CDR3 region: CSVEWPQEKLFF. The CDR3 DNA sequence: TGCAGCGTTGAGTGGCCTCAGGAAAAACTGTTTTTT.

In this sample, this clonotype turned up a few times. The V and J genes are TRBV27 and TRBJ2-7; no clear D gene. Trimming cost V 6 bases and J 4 bases, with 22 bases left between them. In germline, CDR1 is MNHEY, CDR2 SMNVEV (reference sequence). The CDR3 extends over 16 amino acids. The CDR3 DNA reads as TGTGCCAGCAGCCGTGGCCCCTCCGGAGAGCCTTACGAGCAGTACTTC. This sequence encodes CASSRGPSGEPYEQYF.

This clonotype was seen only a few times. This chain links TRBV9 with TRBJ2-5; tentative D call: TRBD2 (6 bases). The V end lost 1 base, the J end lost 9 bases, and 13 bases lay between the germline ends. CDR1 and CDR2 from the germline V gene are SGDLS and YYNGEE. This CDR3 region has 13 residues. The CDR3 reads CASSVSGPGAQYF. The CDR3 DNA reads TGTGCCAGCAGCGTATCAGGGCCGGGGGCCCAGTACTTC.

A word on this clonotype: The junction shows a germline mismatch at one end, possibly a read error. This sequence joins TRBV12-3 or TRBV12-4 and TRBJ1-2, with D maybe TRBD1 (5 bases). The CDR3 has 17 amino acids. The CDR3, as DNA: TGTGCCTGCAGTTTAACTCCATTACCAGGGTTGAACTATGGCTACACCTTC. It encodes CACSLTPLPGLNYGYTF.

A few counts support this clonotype. The rearrangement uses TRBV27 and TRBJ2-3; D might be TRBD1 (6 bases). Trimming shortened V by 7 bases and J by 1 base, and 12 bases separated the two germline ends. CDR1 is MNHEY and CDR2 is SMNVEV in the germline V gene (reference sequence). The CDR3 totals 14 residues. The CDR3 reads CASKVQGGTDTQYF. The CDR3 bases are TGTGCCAGCAAGGTACAGGGTGGCACAGATACGCAGTATTTT.

This chain uses TRBV2 with TRBJ1-2; TRBD1 matches 9 bases. CDR3 length: 14 residues. V lost 6 bases and J lost 3; bases outside the gene matches: 5. The germline V gene encodes CDR1 SNHLY and CDR2 FYNNEI. The CDR3: CASRTGGADYGYTF. CDR3 nucleotide sequence: TGTGCCAGCAGAACAGGGGGCGCCGACTATGGCTACACCTTC.

The rearrangement uses TRBV15 and TRBJ2-1; TRBD2 might be the D (5 bases). CDR1 LNHNV and CDR2 YYDKDF come from the germline V gene (reference sequence). V lost 5 bases and J lost 9, with 14 bases in between. The CDR3 loop spans 13 amino acids. In nucleotides, the CDR3 is TGTGCCACCAGCCTCCCCTTAGGGAGTGAGCAGTTCTTC. It codes for CATSLPLGSEQFF.

This clonotype was detected only a few times. The V call is TRBV29-1, the J call TRBJ2-3; D might be TRBD2 (7 bases). Germline lookup yields CDR1 SQVTM and CDR2 ANQGSEA. V lost 8 bases and J 8 bases, leaving 20 bases between the germline ends. This CDR3 spans 13 amino acids. In DNA, the CDR3 is TGCAGCATTGGGGGGGCCGTATTAGGTACGCAGTATTTT. Translation: CSIGGAVLGTQYF.

This clonotype was recorded only once. The chain employs TRBV20-1 and TRBJ2-7; TRBD2 matches at 11 bases. This CDR3 is built from 15 residues. Germline-derived CDR1 and CDR2 are DFQATT and SNEGSKA (reference sequence). Germline trimming cut 2 bases from V and 1 base from J; bases unmatched to any gene: 4. CDR3 DNA sequence: TGCAGTGCTAGAATCCTAGCGGGGGGATCCTACGAGCAGTACTTC. Encoded protein: CSARILAGGSYEQYF.

V usage is TRBV4-1 and J usage is TRBJ2-1; maybe TRBD2 (7 bases). In germline, CDR1 is MGHRA, CDR2 YSYEKL. V was pared by 1 base and J by 1 base, with 20 bases between. The CDR3 is 19 amino acids. CDR3 loop: CASSQVLARGGPSYNEQFF. CDR3 nucleotides: TGCGCCAGCAGCCAAGTACTAGCGAGGGGGGGACCATCCTACAATGAGCAGTTCTTC.

This clonotype has a handful of counts. V is TRBV10-3 and J is TRBJ2-1; 9 nucleotides line up with TRBD1. The CDR3 runs to 13 residues. Trimming removed 10 bases from V and 11 bases from J; junction bases left unmatched: 12. CDR1 is ENHRY and CDR2 is SYGVKD in the germline V gene. This CDR3 is CASQTGGRDKQFF. In DNA form, the CDR3 reads TGTGCCAGCCAAACAGGGGGCCGGGATAAGCAGTTCTTC.

This clonotype has a handful of counts. The chain has TRBV28 and TRBJ1-2; 7 nucleotides line up with TRBD1. Looked up from germline, CDR1 is MDHEN and CDR2 is SYDVKM. This CDR3 contains 16 residues. V shed 6 bases and J 1 base; nucleotides not matched to a gene: 11. The CDR3 protein is CASRETGDGFNYGYTF. CDR3 nucleotides: TGTGCCAGCAGGGAAACAGGGGACGGTTTTAACTATGGCTACACCTTC.

This clonotype came up a few times. The rearrangement links TRBV29-1 to TRBJ1-3; D gene uncertain. Trimming cost V 7 bases and J 0 bases, with 7 bases left between them. Looked up from germline, CDR1 is SQVTM and CDR2 is ANQGSEA. The CDR3 sequence is 12 residues long. The CDR3 DNA follows: TGCAGCGGGGTGAGCTCTGGAAACACCATATATTTT. It codes for CSGVSSGNTIYF.

The rearrangement links TRBV7-2 to TRBJ2-7; 11 bases are a match to TRBD2. There are 16 residues in the CDR3. After removal of 2 bases from V and 4 bases from J, the junction contained 7 bases not matched to a gene. From germline, CDR1 is SGHTA and CDR2 FQGNSA. The CDR3 DNA reads as TGTGCCAGCAGCTTAATGGGACTAGCGGAACAATACGAGCAGTACTTC. It codes for CASSLMGLAEQYEQYF.

The chain links TRBV5-6 to TRBJ2-7; D unclear. This CDR3 spans 12 amino acids. V lost 4 bases, J lost 5 bases, and 10 bases lay in between. Germline V gives CDR1 SGHDT, CDR2 YYEEEE. The DNA of the CDR3 is TGTGCCAGCAGCATAACGGAGAACGAGCAGTACTTC. This codes for CASSITENEQYF. Complete variable domain (other parts from reference TRBV5-6 and TRBJ2-7): DAGVTQSPTHLIKTRGQQVTLRCSPKSGHDTVSWYQQALGQGPQFIFQYYEEEERQRGNFPDRFSGHQFPNYSSELNVNALLLGDSALYLCASSITENEQYFGPGTRLTVT.

This clonotype was seen ten or more times. The V and J genes are TRBV29-1 and TRBJ2-5; the D gene is possibly TRBD1 (6 bases). Per germline, CDR1 SQVTM and CDR2 ANQGSEA. With 7 bases removed from V and 5 bases from J, the gap between germline ends came to 17 bases. CDR3 length: 13 amino acids. The CDR3 here is CSAVTGSLETQYF. For the CDR3, the DNA is TGCAGCGCTGTGACAGGATCCCTGGAGACCCAGTACTTC.

The CDR3 spells CASSGTGGFGGYTF. Here the CDR3 DNA reads TGTGCCAGCAGTGGGACAGGGGGCTTCGGTGGCTACACCTTC. J is TRBJ1-2 and V is TRBV2; 11 bases align to TRBD1. The CDR3 sequence is 14 residues long. The germline gives CDR1 SNHLY, CDR2 FYNNEI. Trimming cost V 4 bases and J 7 bases; bases outside gene matches: 5. Filled out from reference TRBV2 and TRBJ1-2, the complete variable domain reads EPEVTQTPSHQVTQMGQEVILRCVPISNHLYFYWYRQILGQKVEFLVSFYNNEISEKSEIFDDQFSVERPDGSNFTLKIRSTKLEDSAMYFCASSGTGGFGGYTFGSGTRLTVV.

This clonotype was seen ten or more times. The chain carries TRBV4-1 and TRBJ2-1, with D tentatively TRBD1 (6 bases). V was shortened by 3 bases and J by 0 bases, with 12 bases between the two germline ends. The germline gives CDR1 MGHRA, CDR2 YSYEKL. The CDR3 loop spans 16 amino acids. The DNA for the CDR3 is TGCGCCAGCAGCCAGCCGGGACATTCCTCCTACAATGAGCAGTTCTTC. Translating gives CASSQPGHSSYNEQFF.

This chain joins TRBV9 and TRBJ2-5; 9 bases fit TRBD2. The CDR3 is made up of 16 amino acids. In germline, CDR1 is SGDLS, CDR2 YYNGEE. The V gene end was trimmed by 1 base and the J gene end by 11 bases; junction bases not matched to a gene: 15. CDR3: CASSVTSGYSYNEQYF. CDR3 nucleotides: TGTGCCAGCAGCGTAACTAGCGGGTACTCCTACAATGAGCAGTACTTC. The full variable domain, completed using reference TRBV9 and TRBJ2-5, is DSGVTQTPKHLITATGQRVTLRCSPRSGDLSVYWYQQSLDQGLQFLIQYYNGEERAKGNILERFSAQQFPDLHSELNLSSLELGDSALYFCASSVTSGYSYNEQYFGPGTRLLVL.

Concerning this clonotype: A much larger clone differs by one base, so this may be a read error. This rearrangement joins TRBV12-3 or TRBV12-4 to TRBJ2-1, with D tentatively TRBD1 (7 bases). This CDR3 has 13 residues. CDR3 loop: CTSKGAGRNEQFF. The CDR3 nucleotides are TGTACCAGCAAGGGGGCCGGGAGAAATGAGCAGTTCTTC.

CDR3 nucleotide sequence: TGTGCCAGCAGTGTAGATTCCTCTTTGTTCTACGAGCAGTACTTC. Residues: CASSVDSSLFYEQYF. The rearrangement joins TRBV6-1 to TRBJ2-7; D unclear. CDR1 MNHNS and CDR2 SASEGT come from the germline V gene. Trimming removed 4 bases at V and 3 bases at J, with 16 bases between. This CDR3 is 15 amino acids long.

This clonotype was detected a few times. This chain uses TRBV7-8 with TRBJ2-1, with TRBD2 identical over 7 bases. Germline-derived CDR1 and CDR2 are SGHVS and FQNEAQ. CDR3 length equals 15 residues. Trimming removed 6 bases from V and 6 bases from J; junction bases left unmatched: 11. The CDR3 DNA reads as TGTGCCAGCAGGCTGGGGAGGGACCCGGCCAATGAGCAGTTCTTC. Its protein is CASRLGRDPANEQFF.